Detailed here is one TCR beta chain. A read error may be the cause here, since a much bigger clone is one base away. These data are taken from a study of T cells in Graves' hyperthyroidism and ophthalmopathy. The investigators amplified TCR beta CDR3 regions from RNA transcripts. The primer set for the first-round RT-PCR of the TCR CDR3 was HTBI. TCRdb passed the multiplex PCR reads through MiXCR, listing each CDR3 protein once. This sample yields over 200,000 distinct CDR3 sequences, of which approximately 17% are seen a single time; under 65% belongs to the top ten. Exclusion of patients followed from uncontrolled infection, other autoimmune disease, pregnancy or lactation. Germline V gene lookup returns CDR1 SNHLY and CDR2 FYNNEI. CDR3 length: 15 amino acids. V lost 5 bases and J lost 1; bases outside the gene matches: 6.

The chain couples TRBV2 to TRBJ2-3; 7 bases line up with TRBD1. The sequence was obtained from a man in his fifties with Graves' hyperthyroidism. The sequencing input was blood. The CDR3 nucleotides read TGTGCCAGCAGTCTCGAGGACAGGCGCACAGATACGCAGTATTTT. It encodes CASSLEDRRTDTQYF.